The 26 T cell receptor beta chains reported below all come from one sample, sequenced in a study of CD8 T cells in ankylosing spondylitis. Study-wide results and caveats: What seemed typical of ankylosing spondylitis blood was a TCR beta motif built from about eight highly homologous variants.

Their antigens remain unidentified. Via MiXCR, TCRdb re-called the 5' RACE reads, giving one row per CDR3 protein. The sample holds 800,000 to 900,000 distinct CDR3 sequences, 12% seen once. Material for sequencing was blood, either unsorted or a sorted T cell fraction (not recorded which). These receptor sequences come from a male donor with ankylosing spondylitis.

This chain links TRBV11-1 with TRBJ2-1; 12 nucleotides agree with TRBD2. The length of the CDR3 is 18 residues. Per the germline V gene, CDR1 is SGHAT and CDR2 is FQDESV (reference sequence). V lost 5 bases, J lost 3 bases, and 11 bases stayed unmatched. As DNA, the CDR3 is TGTGCCAGCAGCCCCCGGACTAGCGGGACGAATCTCTACAATGAGCAGTTCTTC. This codes for CASSPRTSGTNLYNEQFF.

This clonotype turned up a few times. The chain has TRBV7-9 and TRBJ1-6; no firm D call. The CDR3 consists of 15 residues. In germline, CDR1 is SEHNR, CDR2 FQNEAQ (reference sequence). Trimming removed 5 bases from V and 7 bases from J, with 15 bases in between. In DNA, the CDR3 is TGTGCCAGCAGCCCCACGGTATCTAAGAATTCACCCCTCCACTTT. Encoded protein: CASSPTVSKNSPLHF.

In nucleotides, the CDR3 is TGTGCCAGCAGCCCCCGGAAGGGGGGCTCACCCCTCCACTTT. Residues: CASSPRKGGSPLHF. The chain joins TRBV7-2 to TRBJ1-6; tentative D call: TRBD1 (6 bases). The CDR3 runs to 14 residues. V was shortened by 5 bases and J by 10 bases, with 15 bases between the two germline ends. CDR1 and CDR2 from the germline V gene are SGHTA and FQGNSA.

The chain is built from TRBV29-1 and TRBJ1-1; D is possibly TRBD1 (5 bases). CDR3 length: 17 amino acids. V was clipped by 0 bases and J by 1 base, with 18 bases between them. Germline V lookup: CDR1 SQVTM, CDR2 ANQGSEA. The CDR3 spells CSVEDRGGVQRNTEAFF. In DNA form, the CDR3 reads TGCAGCGTTGAAGATCGCGGGGGGGTTCAAAGGAACACTGAAGCTTTCTTT.

This clonotype was detected a few times. This rearrangement joins TRBV4-2 to TRBJ2-5, with a possible D match to TRBD2 (5 bases). Germline-derived CDR1 and CDR2 are LGHNA and YNFKEQ. This CDR3 has 14 residues. Trimming took 4 bases from V and 2 from J, leaving 11 bases between them. Here the CDR3 DNA reads TGTGCCAGCAGCCCCAGTAGGAGGCAAGAGACCCAGTACTTC. Translated, it gives CASSPSRRQETQYF.

The J gene is TRBJ2-3, the V gene TRBV20-1; a possible D gene is TRBD2 (6 bases). CDR1 and CDR2 (germline): DFQATT, SNEGSKA (reference sequence). The length of the CDR3 is 13 residues. The CDR3 coding sequence is TGCAGCCTCCGACTAGGAGGCACAGATACGCAGTATTTT. Protein: CSLRLGGTDTQYF.

This clonotype was seen many times. The chain recombines TRBV4-3 with TRBJ2-7, with 8 bases fitting TRBD1. V shed 0 bases and J 6 bases; nucleotides not matched to a gene: 4. Germline V gene data show CDR1 as LGHNA and CDR2 as YSLEER. The CDR3 covers 14 residues. The CDR3 region has the DNA TGCGCCAGCAGCCAAGATTGGACAGGGACCGAGCAGTACTTC. Translation: CASSQDWTGTEQYF.

V and J are TRBV6-5 and TRBJ2-6, with a possible D match to TRBD1 (6 bases). The CDR3 length is 14 residues. V was pared by 4 bases and J by 7 bases, with 11 bases between. Germline-derived CDR1 and CDR2 are MNHEY and SVGAGI. The CDR3 DNA sequence: TGTGCCAGCAGTTTTCAGGGGCCCGCCAACGTCCTGACTTTC. Translation gives CASSFQGPANVLTF.

This rearrangement joins TRBV7-9 to TRBJ2-5; a weak D match, TRBD1 (5 bases). Trimming shortened V by 11 bases and J by 4 bases, and 11 bases separated the two germline ends. Germline lookup yields CDR1 SEHNR and CDR2 FQNEAQ (reference sequence). This CDR3 has 11 amino acids. As DNA, the CDR3 is TGTGCCGTTAGAAGGGGAGAGACCCAGTACTTC. This codes for CAVRRGETQYF.

This clonotype was observed a single time. The chain recombines TRBV27 with TRBJ2-1; perhaps TRBD2 as D (6 bases). Germline CDR1 MNHEY, CDR2 SMNVEV (reference sequence). The CDR3 contains 17 residues. Trimming cost V 1 base and J 0 bases, with 13 bases left between them. The CDR3 region has the DNA TGTGCCAGCAGTTTATTGGGAGGTCGGAGCTCCTACAATGAGCAGTTCTTC. Amino acid sequence: CASSLLGGRSSYNEQFF.

This clonotype was picked up many times. V usage is TRBV6-2 or TRBV6-3 and J usage is TRBJ1-5; unclear D gene. The CDR3 covers 16 residues. Germline values: CDR1 MNHEY, CDR2 SVGEGT. The germline V and J ends were trimmed by 6 bases and 8 bases, with 23 bases remaining between them. CDR3 DNA: TGTGCCAGCAGGGGTACTTTGGACTCTCGTTTAGAGCCCCAGCATTTT. Its translation: CASRGTLDSRLEPQHF.

CDR3 in DNA: TGTGCCAGCAGCTCTTCTCGGACAGGGGGCGGTGAGACCCAGTACTTC. Translated: CASSSSRTGGGETQYF. The V gene is TRBV7-2, the J gene TRBJ2-5, with 11 bases identical to TRBD1. With V trimmed by 4 bases and J by 5 bases, 9 bases remained unmatched. CDR3 length: 16 amino acids. Germline V gene data show CDR1 as SGHTA and CDR2 as FQGNSA.

The gene calls are TRBV6-5 and TRBJ1-2; TRBD1 aligns across 7 bases. CDR1 and CDR2 (germline): MNHEY, SVGAGI. The CDR3 covers 16 residues. Trimming at V came to 2 bases and at J to 6 bases, leaving 12 bases not matched to a gene. The CDR3 loop is CASSYGEGRGNDGYTF. The CDR3 DNA sequence: TGTGCCAGCAGTTACGGGGAAGGCAGGGGGAATGATGGCTACACCTTC.

This clonotype was detected only a few times. This rearrangement joins TRBV25-1 to TRBJ2-4; D ambiguous. Germline lookup yields CDR1 MGHDK and CDR2 SYGVNS. Trimming took 0 bases from V and 2 from J, leaving 8 bases between them. CDR3 size: 15 residues. The CDR3 loop is CASSEYLSSKNIQYF. The CDR3 coding sequence is TGTGCCAGCAGTGAATACTTAAGTTCCAAAAACATTCAGTACTTC.

This clonotype was seen at least ten times. The gene calls are TRBV4-2 and TRBJ2-7, with D tentatively TRBD1 or TRBD2 (5 bases each). The CDR3 spans 14 residues. The V gene's germline CDR1 is LGHNA and CDR2 YNFKEQ. Trimming left V 0 bases short and J 1 base short, with 7 bases between. The CDR3 coding sequence is TGTGCCAGCAGCCAAGACGGGGCTTCCTACGAGCAGTACTTC. Translation: CASSQDGASYEQYF.

The chain uses TRBV20-1 and TRBJ2-3; 9 nucleotides match TRBD1. The germline V gene has CDR1 DFQATT and CDR2 SNEGSKA (reference sequence). The CDR3 has 16 residues. J lost 4 bases, V lost 3 bases, and 11 bases had no gene match. As DNA, the CDR3 is TGCAGTGCTAGCCTCCCAGACAGGGGGGATCCAGATACGCAGTATTTT. Translation: CSASLPDRGDPDTQYF.

The chain recombines TRBV10-3 with TRBJ2-7; a possible D gene is TRBD2 (7 bases). Trimming took 0 bases from V and 7 from J, leaving 13 bases between them. CDR3 size: 14 residues. CDR1 ENHRY and CDR2 SYGVKD come from the germline V gene. The CDR3 nucleotides are TGTGCCATCAGTGAGTCTGGGGGGGCGGGGGAGCAGTACTTC. This codes for CAISESGGAGEQYF.

V and J are TRBV7-2 and TRBJ1-2, with 9 bases lining up with TRBD1. Trimming cost V 5 bases and J 7 bases; bases outside gene matches: 11. This CDR3 is built from 15 residues. The germline V gene has CDR1 SGHTA and CDR2 FQGNSA. Here the CDR3 reads CASSPFTGGAGGYTF. The CDR3 region has the DNA TGTGCCAGCAGCCCGTTTACAGGGGGCGCGGGTGGCTACACCTTC.

In this sample, this clonotype turned up a few times. The chain joins TRBV30 to TRBJ2-1, with TRBD2 matching over 7 bases. The CDR3 totals 13 residues. The V gene's germline CDR1 is GTSNPN and CDR2 SVGIG (reference sequence). The trim removed 3 bases at V and 4 bases at J, leaving 3 bases unmatched. CDR3 amino acids: CAWRTSSYNEQFF. As DNA, the CDR3 is TGTGCCTGGAGGACTAGCTCTTACAATGAGCAGTTCTTC.

The chain links TRBV20-1 to TRBJ2-5; D perhaps matches TRBD2 (5 bases). V dropped 4 bases and J dropped 5 bases, with 8 bases sitting between them. CDR3 length: 11 residues. CDR1 is DFQATT, CDR2 SNEGSKA, per germline (reference sequence). The CDR3 bases are TGCAGTGCTACTAGCCCGGAGACCCAGTACTTC. Its translation is CSATSPETQYF.

V and J are TRBV7-2 and TRBJ2-4; 12 bases map to TRBD2. The ends lost 0 bases at V and 0 bases at J; junction bases unmatched: 6. In germline, CDR1 is SGHTA, CDR2 FQGNSA. The CDR3 covers 19 residues. DNA for the CDR3: TGTGCCAGCAGCTTAGCGGGGCTAGCGGGAGGGCCAGCCAAAAACATTCAGTACTTC. Translation gives CASSLAGLAGGPAKNIQYF.

V and J are TRBV18 and TRBJ2-7, with 11 bases that match TRBD1. The V segment lost 1 base and the J segment 2 bases; nucleotides outside the gene matches: 4. Germline assignment: CDR1 KGHSH and CDR2 LQKENI. This CDR3 has 16 residues. In DNA, the CDR3 is TGTGCCAGCTCACCACGGCCGGGACAGGGGGCCTACGAGCAGTACTTC. Translated: CASSPRPGQGAYEQYF.

This clonotype was seen only a few times. The chain recombines TRBV3-1 with TRBJ2-2; a weak D match, TRBD2 (5 bases). Between the trimmed V and J ends, which lost 2 bases and 5 bases, there was a span of 9 bases. The germline gives CDR1 LGHDT, CDR2 YNNKEL (reference sequence). The CDR3 covers 14 residues. The CDR3 region is CASSQFGVTGELFF. Written as DNA, the CDR3 is TGTGCCAGCAGCCAATTCGGGGTGACCGGGGAGCTGTTTTTT.

This clonotype appeared a few times. This sequence joins TRBV12-3 or TRBV12-4 and TRBJ2-5; D gene ambiguous. The CDR3 contains 13 residues. V was shortened by 5 bases and J by 5 bases, with 12 bases between the two germline ends. The CDR3 nucleotides are TGTGCCAGCAGTGGTCAAGAGAGGGAGACCCAGTACTTC. It codes for CASSGQERETQYF.

This clonotype was seen only a few times. The chain recombines TRBV20-1 with TRBJ1-6, with TRBD1 matching 10 bases. The trim removed 4 bases at V and 8 bases at J, leaving 5 bases unmatched. Germline V gene sequence: CDR1 DFQATT, CDR2 SNEGSKA (reference sequence). The CDR3 spans 14 residues. The CDR3: CSAKTGGVDSPLHF. The CDR3 bases are TGCAGTGCTAAGACAGGGGGCGTTGATTCACCCCTCCACTTT.

This clonotype occurred a few times. The chain has TRBV28 and TRBJ2-3, with a possible D match to TRBD1 (5 bases). The V gene's germline CDR1 is MDHEN and CDR2 SYDVKM. The CDR3 has 13 amino acids. The V gene lost 8 bases and the J gene lost 3 bases, with 12 bases spanning the gap. The CDR3 region has the DNA TGTGCCAGCGCAGAACCAGGGACAGATACGCAGTATTTT. Its translation is CASAEPGTDTQYF.